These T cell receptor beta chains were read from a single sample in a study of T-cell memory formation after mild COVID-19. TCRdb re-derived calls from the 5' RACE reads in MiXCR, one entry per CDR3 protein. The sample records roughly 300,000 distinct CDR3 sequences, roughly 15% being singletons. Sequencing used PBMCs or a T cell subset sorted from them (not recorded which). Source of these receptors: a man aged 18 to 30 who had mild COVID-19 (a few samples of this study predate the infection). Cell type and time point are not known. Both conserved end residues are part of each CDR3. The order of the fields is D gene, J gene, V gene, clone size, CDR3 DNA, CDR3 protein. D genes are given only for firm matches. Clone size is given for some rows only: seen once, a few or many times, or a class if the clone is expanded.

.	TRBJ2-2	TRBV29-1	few	TGCAGCGTCCAGGGGAGGACCGGGGAGCTGTTTTTT	CSVQGRTGELFF
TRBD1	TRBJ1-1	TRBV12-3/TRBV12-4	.	TGTGCCAGCAGCCGAGGACAGGGGGGAAAAGCTTTCTTT	CASSRGQGGKAFF
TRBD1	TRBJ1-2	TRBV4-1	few	TGCGCCAGCAGCAGAGAGGGACAGGGGGCCGGCTACACCTTC	CASSREGQGAGYTF
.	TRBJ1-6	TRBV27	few	TGTGCCAGCAGTTTAACCGGGGACTGGAGCTTTAATTCACCCCTCCACTTT	CASSLTGDWSFNSPLHF
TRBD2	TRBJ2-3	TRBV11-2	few	TGTGCCAGCAGCTTGCGGGGGATTAACACAGATACGCAGTATTTT	CASSLRGINTDTQYF
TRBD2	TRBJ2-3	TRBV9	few	TGTGCCAGCAAGCCTAGCGGGGGCCGGGGAGATACGCAGTATTTT	CASKPSGGRGDTQYF
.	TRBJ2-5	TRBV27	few	TGTGCCAGCAGCTACAGGTGGGGGGAGACCCAGTACTTC	CASSYRWGETQYF
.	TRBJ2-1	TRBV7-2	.	TGTGCCAGCAGACGCGAGGGTGGGCAGTTCTTC	CASRREGGQFF
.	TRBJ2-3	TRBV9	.	TGTGCCAGCAGCGTAGGTCCCCCAGATACGCAGTATTTT	CASSVGPPDTQYF
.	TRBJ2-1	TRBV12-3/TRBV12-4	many	TGTGCCAGCAGTTTAAGTGTCCTTGGCAATGAGCAGTTCTTC	CASSLSVLGNEQFF
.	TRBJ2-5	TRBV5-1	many	TGCGCCAGCAGCTTGGCCTTGAACGGCCAAGAGACCCAGTACTTC	CASSLALNGQETQYF
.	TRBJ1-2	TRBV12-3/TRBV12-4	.	TGTGCCAGCAGCCCTGGACGGGTGAACTATGGCTACACCTTC	CASSPGRVNYGYTF
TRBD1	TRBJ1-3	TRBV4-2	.	TGTGCCAGCAGCCAAGCGGACAGGACCATATATTTT	CASSQADRTIYF
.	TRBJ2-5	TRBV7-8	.	TGTGCCACCTCTGGGGACGGCTACCAAGAGACCCAGTACTTC	CATSGDGYQETQYF
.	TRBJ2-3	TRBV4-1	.	TGCGCCAGCAGCCAAGTACAGTTCGATACGCAGTATTTT	CASSQVQFDTQYF
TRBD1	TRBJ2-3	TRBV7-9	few	TGTGCCAGCAGCCCCAGACAGGGTTTTGTCGCAGATACGCAGTATTTT	CASSPRQGFVADTQYF
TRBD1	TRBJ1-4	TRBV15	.	TGTGCCACCAGCAGTGGTGCCCGGACAGGGGGAGAAAAACTGTTTTTT	CATSSGARTGGEKLFF
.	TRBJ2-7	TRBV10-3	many	TGTGCCATCAGTGAGTCCCGGGGGACCCCCTACGAGCAGTACTTC	CAISESRGTPYEQYF
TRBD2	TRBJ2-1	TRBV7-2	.	TGTGCCAGCAGCTTAGAACCGGGGGGGATTTACAATGAGCAGTTCTTC	CASSLEPGGIYNEQFF
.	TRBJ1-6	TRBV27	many	TGTGCCAGCAGTCCGATTAATTCACCCCTCCACTTT	CASSPINSPLHF
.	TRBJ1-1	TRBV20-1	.	TGCAGTGCTAGGACCTCGGGGGGCTGGACTGAAGCTTTCTTT	CSARTSGGWTEAFF
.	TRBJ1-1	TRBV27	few	TGTGCCAGCAGGATCCTCGGGAGACCGAACACTGAAGCTTTCTTT	CASRILGRPNTEAFF
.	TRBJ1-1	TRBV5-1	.	TGCGCCAGCAGCTTGGTGGGGAGTCAAGCCACTGAAGCTTTCTTT	CASSLVGSQATEAFF
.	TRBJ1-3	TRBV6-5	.	TGTGCCAGCAGACAAACAGGGAGAAGCGCTGGAAACACCATATATTTT	CASRQTGRSAGNTIYF
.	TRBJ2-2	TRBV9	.	TGTGCCAGCAGTGTCGGGACACTAAACACCGGGGAGCTGTTTTTT	CASSVGTLNTGELFF
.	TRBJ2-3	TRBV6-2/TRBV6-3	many	TGTGCCAGTCACGTGGGATCAGACACGACAGATACGCAGTATTTT	CASHVGSDTTDTQYF
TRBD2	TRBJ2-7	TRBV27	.	TGTGCCAGCAGTTTAGTAATGGGAGGGGCCTCCTACGAGCAGTACTTC	CASSLVMGGASYEQYF
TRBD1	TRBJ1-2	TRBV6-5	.	TGTGCCAGCAGTGACCCGGGACAGCCCTATGGCTACACCTTC	CASSDPGQPYGYTF
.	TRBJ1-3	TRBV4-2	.	TGTGCCAGCAGCCAAGACGTGAACTCTGGAAACACCATATATTTT	CASSQDVNSGNTIYF
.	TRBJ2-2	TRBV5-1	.	TGCGCCAGCAGCTCGGGGGCAATCCGTAGGGATACATCCGGGGAGCTGTTTTTT	CASSSGAIRRDTSGELFF
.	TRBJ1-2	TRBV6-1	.	TGTGCCAGCAGTGAAACAACAGAAAATTTCTATGGCTACACCTTC	CASSETTENFYGYTF
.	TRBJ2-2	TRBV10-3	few	TGTGCCATCAAGGAGTCGAATGAGGGGAATAGGGAGCTGTTTTTT	CAIKESNEGNRELFF
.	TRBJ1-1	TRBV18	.	TGTGCCAGCTCCCACTCGACAGGACAGAACACTGAAGCTTTCTTT	CASSHSTGQNTEAFF
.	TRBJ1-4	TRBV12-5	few	TGTGCTAGTGGTTTCTTGAAGGGCGAAAAACTGTTTTTT	CASGFLKGEKLFF
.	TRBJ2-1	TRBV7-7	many	TGTGCCAGCAGCTTAGGCGATCCGAATGAGCAGTTCTTC	CASSLGDPNEQFF
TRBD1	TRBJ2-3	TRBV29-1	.	TGCAGCGCTCCGACAGGGGAGACAGATACGCAGTATTTT	CSAPTGETDTQYF
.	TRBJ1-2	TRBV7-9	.	TGTGCCAGCAGCTTAGACGGGAGTGGCTACACCTTC	CASSLDGSGYTF
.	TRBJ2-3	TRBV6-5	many	TGTGCCAGCAGAGAACCGGTGACTGGTACGCAGTATTTT	CASREPVTGTQYF
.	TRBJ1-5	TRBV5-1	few	TGCGCCAGCAGCTTAAAGAGCAATCAGCCCCAGCATTTT	CASSLKSNQPQHF
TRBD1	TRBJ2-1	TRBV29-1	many	TGCAGCGTTGAAGAAACAGGGGTGAGCTCCTACAATGAGCAGTTCTTC	CSVEETGVSSYNEQFF
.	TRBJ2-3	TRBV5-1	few	TGTGCCAGCAGGGACAGCACAGATACGCAGTATTTT	CASRDSTDTQYF
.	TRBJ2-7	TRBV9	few	TGTGCCAGCAGCGGGAGGGACACCGCCTACGAGCAGTACTTC	CASSGRDTAYEQYF
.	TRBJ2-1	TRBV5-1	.	TGCGCCAGCGGGGACACCTACAATGAGCAGTTCTTC	CASGDTYNEQFF
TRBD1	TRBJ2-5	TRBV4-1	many	TGCGCCAGCAGCCAAGGAATACAGGGGTGGAGAGAGACCCAGTACTTC	CASSQGIQGWRETQYF
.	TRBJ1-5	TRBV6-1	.	TGTGCCAGCAGTGGGACTAATCAGCCCCAGCATTTT	CASSGTNQPQHF
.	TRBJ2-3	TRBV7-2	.	TGTGCCAGCAGCCCAGGTTGGGGGGGCACAGATACGCAGTATTTT	CASSPGWGGTDTQYF
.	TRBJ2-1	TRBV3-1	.	TGTGCCAGCAGCCAAGGCCCAGCGAGGAACAATGAGCAGTTCTTC	CASSQGPARNNEQFF
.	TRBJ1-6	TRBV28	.	TGTGCCAGCACCCTCTCCTATAATTCACCCCTCCACTTT	CASTLSYNSPLHF
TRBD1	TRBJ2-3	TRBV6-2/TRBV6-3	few	TGTGCCAGCACCACCGTCTCGACAGGGGTCTCCACAGATACGCAGTATTTT	CASTTVSTGVSTDTQYF
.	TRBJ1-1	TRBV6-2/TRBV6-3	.	TGTGCCAGCAGTTACCGGGCAGGGGAGACTGAAGCTTTCTTT	CASSYRAGETEAFF
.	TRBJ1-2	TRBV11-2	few	TGTGCCAGCAGCTTAGTTGGTAGCTATGGCTACACCTTC	CASSLVGSYGYTF
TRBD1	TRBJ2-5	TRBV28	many	TGTGCCAGCAGTCGGGACAGGGGAAACCTACAAGAGACCCAGTACTTC	CASSRDRGNLQETQYF